This T cell receptor (beta chain) was documented in a study of blood T cell repertoires in COVID-19. Looking at the study overall: The United States, Italy and Spain supplied acute and convalescent COVID-19 samples. In each case, the material was cDNA or gDNA derived from T cells, B-cell-depleted T cells, or PBMCs.

Germline assignment: CDR1 LGHDT and CDR2 YNNKEL (reference sequence). The CDR3 consists of 13 residues. The V end was cut by 5 bases, the J end by 6 bases, with 13 bases between. Original data processing: How many nucleated cells were present was estimated from reference gene primer amplification. TCRdb keeps only in-frame clones here, not all; method: immunoSEQ multiplex PCR. V and J calls and clone size are given by that table; D and trimming were obtained from the DNA. Of 95,000 to 150,000 clones listed, under 80% were seen once; the top ten hold about 2%. The sequence was obtained from a man aged 70 or older with acute or convalescent COVID-19. Sequencing was done on a sample of peripheral blood. The V and J genes are TRBV3-1 (or the pseudogene TRBV3-2) and TRBJ1-1; weak D call: TRBD1 (5 bases). The CDR3 spells CASSVHGGAEAFF. The CDR3 nucleotides read TGTGCCAGCAGCGTCCACGGGGGGGCTGAAGCTTTCTTT.